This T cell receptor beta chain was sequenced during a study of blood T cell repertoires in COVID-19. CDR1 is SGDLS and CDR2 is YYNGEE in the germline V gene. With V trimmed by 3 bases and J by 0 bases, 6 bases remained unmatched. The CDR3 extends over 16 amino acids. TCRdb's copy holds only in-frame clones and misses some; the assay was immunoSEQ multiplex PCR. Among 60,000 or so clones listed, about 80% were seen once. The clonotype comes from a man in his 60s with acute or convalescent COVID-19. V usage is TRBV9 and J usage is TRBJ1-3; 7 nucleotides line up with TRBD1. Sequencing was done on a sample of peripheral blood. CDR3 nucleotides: TGTGCCAGCAGCGCAGGGGCAGGGGGCTCTGGAAACACCATATATTTT. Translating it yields CASSAGAGGSGNTIYF.